This is a list of T cell receptor beta chains from one sample in a study of blood T cell repertoires in COVID-19. Produced via immunoSEQ multiplex PCR; TCRdb's table is partial and in-frame only. Among approximately 97,000 clones listed, around nine tenths were seen once. Sequenced input: peripheral blood. These receptors were taken from a man between 60 and 75 years old with acute or convalescent COVID-19. Both conserved end residues are trimmed from each CDR3.

ASSRLAGGSNTGELF,TRBV6-4
ASSQSTEAF,TRBV3-1/TRBV3-2
ASSSRGRTGDYEQF,TRBV11-1
ASSIDLGTGGNTIY,TRBV19
ASSLAGLLNTEAF,TRBV5-1
SASGGLAGLYYNEQF,TRBV20-1
AISGDRVNYGYT,TRBV10-3
ASSIGSVFNSPLH,TRBV19
ASSVVSNTGELF,TRBV11-2
ASIRWAKDTEAF,TRBV6-4
ASSQERSGGAF,TRBV3-1/TRBV3-2
ASSPRGPEAF,TRBV9
ASARGMGAGTEAF,TRBV5-6
ASSSTGVGPPLH,TRBV7-9
ASSYSADWGNTIY,TRBV6-5
ASSLQGASRDSPLH,TRBV3-1/TRBV3-2
ASSATRGLGDTQY,TRBV6-6
ASSFPKSGGKNTEAF,TRBV11-2
ASGHRSEWQPQH,TRBV28
ASSSGQGYGYT,TRBV5-1
ASSVAAGGHTDTQY,TRBV9
ASSLGQGARGYGYT,TRBV27
ASSIGQRNTEAF,TRBV19
ASSTRGGRGHYGYT,TRBV28
ANPPRDRAYEQF,TRBV2
ASSQDPYRDHEKLF,TRBV4-2
ASSLDGGYQPQH,TRBV7-2
ASMEGNGYTEAF,TRBV27
ASSRQGRLYNEQF,TRBV19
ASSPPPVGGQF,TRBV7-6
ASSLKQGDTGELF,TRBV5-1
ASTRGSNEKLF,TRBV6-5
ASSKGDRPHGYT,TRBV7-8
ASSYDRGEQF,TRBV5-1
ASSIRGSPRERTQY,TRBV2
ASSDRWTGHGYT,TRBV2
ASSLRQGATEAF,TRBV7-8
ATSRDHDRLKDTQY,TRBV15
ATSKGRRGSNQPQH,TRBV15
ASSAGTVNTGELF,TRBV6-5
ASSLGNSAADTQY,TRBV5-1
ASSLGLAGADTQY,TRBV7-7
ASTLDRSSYGYT,TRBV19
ASSQEATAANYGYT,TRBV4-2
ASSLPDSPLH,TRBV12-3/TRBV12-4
ASSTGTGNTIY,TRBV5-1
ASSQAAAGYT,TRBV3-1/TRBV3-2
ASSSKGGVADTEAF,TRBV5-1
ASSPGLNNQPQH,TRBV5-1
ASSPRTGNYGYT,TRBV7-9